One sample yielded the 5 T cell receptor beta chains listed below, sequenced in a study of cytomegalovirus exposure and HLA in healthy donors. 13 Jbeta primers and 60 Vbeta primers were used for the PCR. Libraries were prepared by immunoSEQ multiplex PCR; TCRdb keeps only in-frame clonotypes and omits some of them. Here the sample table reports under 130,000 clones. The sequenced sample consisted of PBMCs. All receptors derive from a man aged 45-65 years in good health and CMV-seronegative.

V gene TRBV6-1 combines with J gene TRBJ2-7, with D uncertain. CDR1 MNHNS and CDR2 SASEGT come from the germline V gene. The V end lost 3 bases, the J end lost 4 bases, and 13 bases lay between the germline ends. The CDR3 loop spans 14 amino acids. CDR3 region: CASSELAQNYEQYF. The CDR3 nucleotides are TGTGCCAGCAGTGAGCTGGCCCAGAATTACGAGCAGTACTTC.

The V and J genes are TRBV19 and TRBJ1-5; D is unclear. Trimming removed 3 bases at V and 2 bases at J, with 5 bases between. CDR1 is LNHDA and CDR2 is SQIVND in the germline V gene (reference sequence). CDR3 length: 13 amino acids. CDR3 in amino acids: CASSISGNQPQHF. CDR3 nucleotides: TGTGCCAGTAGTATTTCGGGCAATCAGCCCCAGCATTTT.

The chain joins TRBV29-1 to TRBJ2-7; D is undetermined. Per the germline V gene, CDR1 is SQVTM and CDR2 is ANQGSEA. V was trimmed by 4 bases and J by 0 bases, leaving 7 bases between them. The CDR3 covers 12 residues. The CDR3 spells CSVAPSSYEQYF. Here the CDR3 DNA reads TGCAGCGTTGCCCCTAGCTCCTACGAGCAGTACTTC.

In regard to this clone: This specimen includes other DNA sequences encoding the same CDR3. The chain carries TRBV2 and TRBJ1-1; D possibly corresponds to TRBD1 (6 bases). The V end was cut by 4 bases, the J end by 1 base, with 7 bases between. The CDR3 is 13 residues long. Germline V gene data show CDR1 as SNHLY and CDR2 as FYNNEI. CDR3 sequence (DNA): TGTGCCAGCAGTGGACAGGCGAACACTGAAGCTTTCTTT. The encoded protein is CASSGQANTEAFF.

Of note for this clone: Different DNA sequences within this sample yield the same CDR3. The J gene is TRBJ1-3, the V gene TRBV7-8; D may be TRBD1 (5 bases). CDR1 SGHVS and CDR2 FQNEAQ come from the germline V gene. This CDR3 is 15 amino acids long. V was cut by 1 base and J by 0 bases, with 7 bases left in between. The CDR3 DNA sequence: TGTGCCAGCAGCTTAGTGGGGGGCTCTGGAAACACCATATATTTT. Its translation is CASSLVGGSGNTIYF.